The 20 T cell receptor beta chains given below trace back to one sample, sequenced in a study of T-cell memory formation after mild COVID-19. TCRdb re-called the 5' RACE reads with MiXCR, one entry per CDR3 protein. The profile shows 250,000 to 300,000 distinct CDR3 sequences, 15% to 20% of them singletons. What was sequenced was PBMCs or a T cell subset sorted from them (not recorded which). The receptors originated from a man in his late teens or twenties who had mild COVID-19 (a few samples of this study predate the infection). Cell type and time point are not known.

This CDR3 reads CASSLMQGDGELFF. In DNA form, the CDR3 reads TGTGCCAGCAGCTTGATGCAGGGGGACGGGGAGCTGTTTTTT. The chain couples TRBV7-3 to TRBJ2-2, with 7 bases fitting TRBD1. The germline CDR1 and CDR2 sequences are SGHTA and FQGTGA. J gave up 7 bases and V 3 bases, and 5 bases lay outside the gene matches. The CDR3 has 14 amino acids.

The V and J genes are TRBV5-1 and TRBJ2-5; TRBD1 matches 10 bases. The ends lost 3 bases at V and 5 bases at J; junction bases unmatched: 7. Per germline, CDR1 SGHRS and CDR2 YFSETQ. The CDR3 runs 15 residues. CDR3 bases: TGCGCCAGCAGCTACCGGGACAGGGGTCGGGAGACCCAGTACTTC. Protein sequence: CASSYRDRGRETQYF. Supplemented by reference TRBV5-1 and TRBJ2-5, the full variable domain reads KAGVTQTPRYLIKTRGQQVTLSCSPISGHRSVSWYQQTPGQGLQFLFEYFSETQRNKGNFPGRFSGRQFSNSRSEMNVSTLELGDSALYLCASSYRDRGRETQYFGPGTRLLVL.

Concerning this clonotype: This may be a read error: a much more frequent sequence differs by one nucleotide. The chain is built from TRBV6-2 or TRBV6-3 and TRBJ1-1, with no clear D. Per the germline V gene, CDR1 is MNHEY and CDR2 is SVGEGT. Trimming pared 2 bases from V and 4 bases from J, leaving 2 bases between. CDR3 length equals 11 residues. In DNA, the CDR3 is TGTGCCAGCAGTTACGCCACTGAAGCTTTCTTT. Its protein is CASSYATEAFF.

This chain connects TRBV7-2 to TRBJ1-2; perhaps TRBD1 as D (5 bases). This CDR3 comprises 15 residues. V lost 2 bases, J lost 0 bases, and 10 bases lay in between. Germline CDR1 is SGHTA and CDR2 is FQGNSA. This CDR3 reads CASSLSGAANYGYTF. In nucleotides, the CDR3 is TGTGCCAGCAGCTTATCCGGGGCGGCTAACTATGGCTACACCTTC.

The V and J genes are TRBV7-3 and TRBJ2-5, with 13 positions matching TRBD2. The V and J ends lost 5 bases and 0 bases, in that order; junction bases with no gene match: 3. The germline CDR1 and CDR2 sequences are SGHTA and FQGTGA. The CDR3 runs to 16 residues. In nucleotides, the CDR3 is TGTGCCAGCAGCCTCGGGACTAGCGGGGACCAAGAGACCCAGTACTTC. It translates to CASSLGTSGDQETQYF. The whole variable domain, remainder taken from reference TRBV7-3 and TRBJ2-5, is GAGVSQTPSNKVTEKGKYVELRCDPISGHTALYWYRQSLGQGPEFLIYFQGTGAADDSGLPNDRFFAVRPEGSVSTLKIQRTERGDSAVYLCASSLGTSGDQETQYFGPGTRLLVL.

In DNA, the CDR3 is TGTGCCAGCAGCAGGGAATTAGGGGACCGCTACACCTTC. Translating gives CASSRELGDRYTF. This chain links TRBV21-1 with TRBJ1-2; the table's D call, TRBD1, was not checked against the DNA. TRBV21-1 is an annotated pseudogene. The CDR3 has 13 amino acids.

The chain combines TRBV4-1 with TRBJ1-5; tentatively, D is TRBD1 (5 bases). V was trimmed by 2 bases and J by 2 bases, leaving 25 bases between them. This CDR3 has 20 residues. In germline, CDR1 is MGHRA, CDR2 YSYEKL. Written as DNA, the CDR3 is TGCGCCAGCAGCCAATATTGGTTCGACAGAACCAAAATGGGCAATCAGCCCCAGCATTTT. This sequence encodes CASSQYWFDRTKMGNQPQHF.

This clonotype was detected a few times. The V call is TRBV11-2, the J call TRBJ1-1; D is uncertain. Germline-derived CDR1 and CDR2 are SGHAT and FQNNGV. This CDR3 is 16 amino acids long. V shed 5 bases and J shed 5 bases, with 21 bases lying between them. The CDR3 coding sequence is TGTGCCAGCAGCCGCCCCGAGGGCATTGGTTGGACTGAAGCTTTCTTT. It translates to CASSRPEGIGWTEAFF.

V gene TRBV20-1 combines with J gene TRBJ1-3; D is possibly TRBD1 (6 bases). The germline V and J ends were trimmed by 2 bases and 1 base, with 9 bases remaining between them. The germline V gene has CDR1 DFQATT and CDR2 SNEGSKA (reference sequence). The CDR3 runs 14 residues. CDR3 coding DNA: TGCAGTGCTAGAAGGGGGGTTTCTGGAAACACCATATATTTT. Translation gives CSARRGVSGNTIYF.

This clonotype showed up many times. The J gene is TRBJ1-5, the V gene TRBV7-2, with D perhaps TRBD1 (6 bases). Germline CDR1 is SGHTA and CDR2 is FQGNSA. This CDR3 is built from 13 residues. V was clipped by 3 bases and J by 7 bases, with 10 bases between them. CDR3 nucleotides: TGTGCCAGCAGCTTTGGGGGCGCGCAGCCCCAGCATTTT. It yields the protein CASSFGGAQPQHF.

This clonotype was counted between two and nine times. The gene calls are TRBV7-3 and TRBJ2-2, with 14 positions matching TRBD2. Germline V gene data show CDR1 as SGHTA and CDR2 as FQGTGA. The CDR3 totals 17 residues. V shed 6 bases, J shed 2 bases, and the junction held 5 bases outside the gene matches. The CDR3, as DNA: TGTGCCAGCAGTTCGGGACTAGCGGGGGCTAACACCGGGGAGCTGTTTTTT. The encoded protein is CASSSGLAGANTGELFF.

This clonotype was seen a few times. The chain carries TRBV5-1 and TRBJ2-7; tentatively, D is TRBD2 (6 bases). The CDR3 extends over 13 amino acids. With 4 bases removed from V and 3 bases from J, the gap between germline ends came to 11 bases. The germline V gene encodes CDR1 SGHRS and CDR2 YFSETQ. DNA of the CDR3: TGCGCCAGCAGCGGGGGTAGCGGCTACGAGCAGTACTTC. This codes for CASSGGSGYEQYF.

This chain joins TRBV7-3 and TRBJ2-2; tentative D call: TRBD2 (5 bases). Trimming pared 4 bases from V and 6 bases from J, leaving 12 bases between. The CDR3 consists of 14 residues. In germline, CDR1 is SGHTA, CDR2 FQGTGA. CDR3 in amino acids: CASSSELEAGELFF. The CDR3 nucleotides are TGTGCCAGCAGCTCCGAACTAGAAGCCGGGGAGCTGTTTTTT.

This clonotype occurred many times. The rearrangement uses TRBV12-3 or TRBV12-4 and TRBJ2-5, with D possibly matching TRBD2 (6 bases). CDR3 size: 14 residues. V lost 2 bases, J lost 4 bases, and 11 bases lay in between. The CDR3 DNA follows: TGTGCCAGCAGTTTAATGACTAGTGCAGAGACCCAGTACTTC. Translating gives CASSLMTSAETQYF.

In this sample, this clonotype turned up many times. The chain joins TRBV5-1 to TRBJ2-1; no firm D call. The CDR3 has 15 residues. V lost 2 bases and J lost 1, with 10 bases in between. Germline lookup yields CDR1 SGHRS and CDR2 YFSETQ. CDR3 nucleotide sequence: TGCGCCAGCAGCTTCGATCAGTCTTCCTACAATGAGCAGTTCTTC. Amino acid sequence: CASSFDQSSYNEQFF.

This clonotype was seen a few times. The CDR3 nucleotides are TGTGCCAGCCAACGGCTAGGCAATGAGCAGTTCTTC. Encoded protein: CASQRLGNEQFF. The chain joins TRBV12-3 or TRBV12-4 to TRBJ2-1; no reliable D call. The V end lost 8 bases, the J end lost 6 bases, and 11 bases lay between the germline ends. This CDR3 spans 12 amino acids.

The chain recombines TRBV3-1 with TRBJ2-3; 10 positions agree with TRBD2. The CDR3 has 16 residues. Germline CDR1 is LGHDT and CDR2 is YNNKEL (reference sequence). With 0 bases clipped from V and 4 bases from J, the junction kept 4 bases outside the gene matches. The CDR3 nucleotides are TGTGCCAGCAGCCAAGATCTAGCGGGGGATTCAGATACGCAGTATTTT. It translates to CASSQDLAGDSDTQYF.

The V call is TRBV6-2 or TRBV6-3, the J call TRBJ2-5; D call uncertain. The CDR3 loop spans 13 amino acids. The germline V gene encodes CDR1 MNHEY and CDR2 SVGEGT. Trimming shortened V by 6 bases and J by 4 bases, and 12 bases separated the two germline ends. DNA of the CDR3: TGTGCCAGCAGCCAAACTGGAGTAGAGACCCAGTACTTC. The encoded protein is CASSQTGVETQYF.

This clonotype has just a few counts. A junction boundary mismatches the germline segment, possibly from a read error. The chain combines TRBV11-2 with TRBJ2-3; TRBD2 matches 8 bases. Germline V gene data show CDR1 as SGHAT and CDR2 as FQNNGV. This CDR3 has 15 amino acids. DNA of the CDR3: TGTGCCAGCAGCCCCCAGCTAGCGGGCACAAATACGCAGTATTTT. It yields the protein CASSPQLAGTNTQYF.

V gene TRBV6-5 combines with J gene TRBJ2-7; possible D gene TRBD1, 6 bases. The CDR3 is made up of 14 amino acids. Germline V gene lookup returns CDR1 MNHEY and CDR2 SVGAGI. Trimming cost V 6 bases and J 6 bases, with 18 bases left between them. The CDR3 DNA reads TGTGCCAGCAGGGCTACAGGGACAACAGGCGAGCAGTACTTC. It yields the protein CASRATGTTGEQYF.